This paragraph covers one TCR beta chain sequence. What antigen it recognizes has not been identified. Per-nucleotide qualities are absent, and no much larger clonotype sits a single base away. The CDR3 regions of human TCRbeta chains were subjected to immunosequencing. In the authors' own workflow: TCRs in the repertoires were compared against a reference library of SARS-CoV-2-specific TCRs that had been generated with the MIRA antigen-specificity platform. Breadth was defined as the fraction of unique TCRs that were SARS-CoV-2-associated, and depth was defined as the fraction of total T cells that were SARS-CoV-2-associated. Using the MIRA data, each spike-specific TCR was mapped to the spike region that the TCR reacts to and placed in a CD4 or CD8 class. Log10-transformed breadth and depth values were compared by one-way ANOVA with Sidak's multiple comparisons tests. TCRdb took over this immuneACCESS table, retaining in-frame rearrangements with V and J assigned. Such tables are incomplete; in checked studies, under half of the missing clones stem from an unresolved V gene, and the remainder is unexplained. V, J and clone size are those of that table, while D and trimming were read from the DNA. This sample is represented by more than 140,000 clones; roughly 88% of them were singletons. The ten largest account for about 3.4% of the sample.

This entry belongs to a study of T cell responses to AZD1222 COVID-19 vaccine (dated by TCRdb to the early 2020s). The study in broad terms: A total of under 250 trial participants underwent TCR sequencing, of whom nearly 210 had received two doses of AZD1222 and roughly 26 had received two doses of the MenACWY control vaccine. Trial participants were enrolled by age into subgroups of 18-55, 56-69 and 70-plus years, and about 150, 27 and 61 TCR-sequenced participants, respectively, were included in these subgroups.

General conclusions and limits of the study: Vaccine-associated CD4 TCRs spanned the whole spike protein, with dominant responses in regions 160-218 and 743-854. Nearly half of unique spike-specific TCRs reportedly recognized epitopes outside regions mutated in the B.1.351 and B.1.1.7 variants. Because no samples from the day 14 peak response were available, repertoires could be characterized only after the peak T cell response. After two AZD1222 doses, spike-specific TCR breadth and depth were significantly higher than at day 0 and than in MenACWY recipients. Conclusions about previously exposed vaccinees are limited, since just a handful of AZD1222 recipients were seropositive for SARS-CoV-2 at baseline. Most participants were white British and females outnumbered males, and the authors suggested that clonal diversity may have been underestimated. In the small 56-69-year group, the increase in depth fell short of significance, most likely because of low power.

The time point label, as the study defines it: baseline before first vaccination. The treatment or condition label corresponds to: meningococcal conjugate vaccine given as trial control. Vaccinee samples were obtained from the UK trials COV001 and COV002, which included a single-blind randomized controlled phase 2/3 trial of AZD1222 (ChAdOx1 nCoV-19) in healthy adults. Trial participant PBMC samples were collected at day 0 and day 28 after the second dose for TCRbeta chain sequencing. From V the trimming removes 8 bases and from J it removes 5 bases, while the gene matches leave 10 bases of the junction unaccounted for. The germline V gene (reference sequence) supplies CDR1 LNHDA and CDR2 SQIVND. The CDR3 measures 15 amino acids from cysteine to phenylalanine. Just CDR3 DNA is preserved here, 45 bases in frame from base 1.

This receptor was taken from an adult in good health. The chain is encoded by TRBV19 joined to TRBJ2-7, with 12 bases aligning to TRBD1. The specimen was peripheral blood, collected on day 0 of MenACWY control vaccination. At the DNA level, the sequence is TGTGCCAGTCGGTCGGGACAGGGGGCGCACAACGAGCAGTACTTC. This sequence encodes CASRSGQGAHNEQYF.